Below, 10 T cell receptor beta chains from the same sample are listed, as sequenced in a study of blood T cell repertoires in COVID-19. The repertoire was sequenced with immunoSEQ multiplex PCR; TCRdb's copy has only in-frame clones and lacks some. The sample has over 55,000 clones; 65% to 85% are singletons. Sequencing used peripheral blood. The receptors here all came from a man in his fifties or sixties with active COVID-19.

On this clone itself: Compared with germline, one end of the junction differs, possibly owing to a read error. This chain links TRBV7-6 with TRBJ2-7, with 9 bases identical to TRBD2. CDR3 length: 13 amino acids. CDR1 and CDR2 from the germline V gene are SGHVS and FNYEAQ. The CDR3, as DNA: TGTGCCAGCAGCATAGCGGGAGCCTACGAGCAGTACTTC. Protein product: CASSIAGAYEQYF.

V usage is TRBV5-1 and J usage is TRBJ2-7; D possibly corresponds to TRBD2 (6 bases). The V end was cut by 0 bases, the J end by 2 bases, with 12 bases between. The CDR3 sequence is 15 residues long. CDR1 is SGHRS, CDR2 YFSETQ, per germline. DNA for the CDR3: TGCGCCAGCAGCTTGGCGGCAGGGAGGACCTACGAGCAGTACTTC. Its translation: CASSLAAGRTYEQYF.

The chain uses TRBV12-5 and TRBJ1-1; perhaps TRBD1 as D (5 bases). There are 18 residues in the CDR3. Trimming left V 4 bases short and J 4 bases short, with 25 bases between. The germline CDR1 and CDR2 sequences are LGHNT and FRNRAP. The CDR3 loop is CASGSGRGTLPLGTEAFF. In DNA form, the CDR3 reads TGTGCTAGTGGTTCCGGTCGGGGGACTCTCCCGTTGGGCACTGAAGCTTTCTTT.

The chain combines TRBV7-2 with TRBJ2-7; 7 bases are shared with TRBD1. J lost 2 bases, V lost 4 bases, and 5 bases had no gene match. Germline CDR1 and CDR2: SGHTA and FQGNSA. This CDR3 contains 14 residues. The CDR3: CASSWDSPPYEQYF. CDR3 nucleotide sequence: TGTGCCAGCAGCTGGGACAGCCCCCCCTACGAGCAGTACTTC.

The chain uses TRBV12-3 or TRBV12-4 and TRBJ2-1; TRBD2 aligns across 9 bases. This CDR3 is 12 amino acids long. V was clipped by 6 bases and J by 7 bases; unmatched bases: 1. The CDR3 protein is CASRTSGNEQFF. CDR3 DNA sequence: TGTGCCAGCAGGACTAGCGGAAATGAGCAGTTCTTC.

The gene calls are TRBV2 and TRBJ2-7; 7 nucleotides align to TRBD1. Unmatched junction bases numbered 5, after V lost 2 bases and J lost 4 bases. The germline V gene has CDR1 SNHLY and CDR2 FYNNEI. This CDR3 comprises 14 residues. The CDR3 here is CASSERGGGYEQYF. DNA for the CDR3: TGTGCCAGCAGTGAAAGAGGGGGCGGGTACGAGCAGTACTTC.

The chain combines TRBV6-1 with TRBJ2-3, with 7 nucleotides matching TRBD1. Looked up from germline, CDR1 is MNHNS and CDR2 is SASEGT. After removal of 1 base from V and 10 bases from J, the junction contained 8 bases not matched to a gene. This CDR3 has 14 amino acids. CDR3: CASSEVIGGLAQYF. The CDR3 bases are TGTGCCAGCAGTGAAGTCATAGGGGGCCTGGCGCAGTATTTT.

The rearrangement links TRBV7-2 to TRBJ2-2; 9 bases map to TRBD2. The germline V gene encodes CDR1 SGHTA and CDR2 FQGNSA. V was clipped by 1 base and J by 5 bases; unmatched bases: 2. This CDR3 is 15 amino acids long. CDR3 region: CASSLGLAGTGELFF. DNA of the CDR3: TGTGCCAGCAGCTTAGGGCTAGCGGGGACCGGGGAGCTGTTTTTT.

V usage is TRBV7-8 and J usage is TRBJ2-1, with D tentatively TRBD2 (6 bases). V was shortened by 5 bases and J by 16 bases, with 18 bases between the two germline ends. Germline loops: CDR1 SGHVS, CDR2 FQNEAQ. The CDR3 extends over 12 amino acids. CDR3 protein: CASSQPGLKNFF. CDR3 nucleotides: TGTGCCAGCAGCCAACCGGGACTTAAGAACTTCTTC.

The J gene is TRBJ2-1, the V gene TRBV3-1 (or the pseudogene TRBV3-2); D gene uncertain. Trimming took off 1 base at V and 0 bases at J, with 4 bases between the two ends. The CDR3 is made up of 14 amino acids. Germline lookup yields CDR1 LGHDT and CDR2 YNNKEL (reference sequence). The CDR3 region is CASSQGSSYNEQFF. DNA of the CDR3: TGTGCCAGCAGCCAAGGCAGCTCCTACAATGAGCAGTTCTTC.